A single sample is the source of the 23 T cell receptor beta chains below, sequenced in a study of shared clonotypes between healthy human individuals. Libraries were prepared by immunoSEQ multiplex PCR; TCRdb keeps only in-frame clonotypes and omits some of them. The profile covers about 1 million clones, with around 74% appearing a single time and approximately 1.5% taken by the ten largest. The sequencing input was memory CD4+ T cells sorted from blood. Indicated subset: CD45RA-negative fraction. Receptor source: a man between 18 and 29 years old in good health.

The J gene is TRBJ2-1, the V gene TRBV27; tentative D call: TRBD1 (6 bases). The CDR3 contains 15 residues. V was pared by 3 bases and J by 2 bases, with 11 bases between. Germline CDR1 MNHEY, CDR2 SMNVEV (reference sequence). CDR3 DNA sequence: TGTGCCAGCAGTTTGAACAGGGACACCTACAATGAGCAGTTCTTC. It translates to CASSLNRDTYNEQFF.

The V and J genes are TRBV6-5 and TRBJ2-3; 9 bases are a match to TRBD2. Per the germline V gene, CDR1 is MNHEY and CDR2 is SVGAGI. This CDR3 has 15 amino acids. Trimming at V came to 0 bases and at J to 13 bases, leaving 11 bases not matched to a gene. The CDR3 sequence: CASSYSGIAGVLEYF. The CDR3 DNA reads as TGTGCCAGCAGTTACTCGGGAATAGCGGGGGTTCTAGAGTATTTT.

Only a few counts were recorded for this clone. The rearrangement joins TRBV11-2 to TRBJ1-1; weak D call: TRBD1 (5 bases). The V and J ends lost 7 bases and 10 bases respectively, with 19 bases between them. CDR3 length equals 13 residues. CDR1 is SGHAT and CDR2 is FQNNGV in the germline V gene. CDR3 sequence reads: CASTTKLGEGAFF. As DNA, the CDR3 is TGTGCCAGCACCACGAAACTGGGGGAAGGAGCTTTCTTT.

This clone was recorded many times. This CDR3 is CASSYSGTVRVGEQYF. In DNA, the CDR3 is TGTGCCAGCAGTTACTCGGGGACGGTGCGGGTTGGCGAGCAGTACTTC. The rearrangement links TRBV6-5 to TRBJ2-7, with D possibly being TRBD1 or TRBD2 (5 bases each). Germline CDR1 and CDR2: MNHEY and SVGAGI. CDR3 length: 16 amino acids. Trimming took 0 bases from V and 6 from J, leaving 18 bases between them.

The chain couples TRBV11-3 to TRBJ2-2; tentatively, D is TRBD1 or TRBD2 (5 bases each). Per germline, CDR1 SGHNT and CDR2 YENEEA. CDR3 length: 14 residues. V dropped 3 bases and J dropped 4 bases, with 9 bases sitting between them. CDR3 amino acids: CASSLRGSTGELFF. In DNA, the CDR3 is TGTGCCAGCAGCTTGAGGGGCTCCACCGGGGAGCTGTTTTTT.

The chain joins TRBV19 to TRBJ1-2, with TRBD1 matching 11 bases. The CDR3 runs to 15 residues. J was trimmed by 5 bases and V by 4 bases; bases with no gene match: 6. Germline CDR1 reads LNHDA; CDR2 reads SQIVND (reference sequence). CDR3 protein: CASSSQDRGHYGYTF. CDR3 DNA sequence: TGTGCCAGTAGTAGCCAGGACAGGGGGCATTATGGCTACACCTTC.

The rearrangement uses TRBV28 and TRBJ1-2; D is possibly TRBD1 (6 bases). Per the germline V gene, CDR1 is MDHEN and CDR2 is SYDVKM. Deletions cut 6 bases from V and 6 bases from J, with 11 bases between. This CDR3 is built from 12 residues. CDR3 nucleotides: TGTGCCAGCAGCCCCAGGGGTAATGGCTACACCTTC. The encoded protein is CASSPRGNGYTF.

V usage is TRBV7-8 and J usage is TRBJ1-2; weak D call: TRBD1 (5 bases). The V end lost 6 bases, the J end lost 4 bases, and 21 bases lay between the germline ends. Germline CDR1 and CDR2: SGHVS and FQNEAQ. There are 16 residues in the CDR3. The CDR3 loop reads CASRATGTQLLYGYTF. The CDR3 DNA sequence: TGTGCCAGCAGAGCAACCGGGACGCAGCTACTCTATGGCTACACCTTC.

The chain combines TRBV2 with TRBJ1-2; no definite D call. This CDR3 spans 13 amino acids. Trimming stripped 2 bases from V and 2 bases from J, with 6 bases between. Per germline, CDR1 SNHLY and CDR2 FYNNEI. The CDR3 nucleotides are TGTGCCAGCAGTGAATCGTCCAACTATGGCTACACCTTC. Encoded protein: CASSESSNYGYTF.

This clone was counted a few times. Other DNA sequences within the sample encode an identical CDR3. This chain uses TRBV5-1 with TRBJ1-6; no firm D call. This CDR3 comprises 15 residues. V was pared by 0 bases and J by 0 bases, with 4 bases between. Germline lookup yields CDR1 SGHRS and CDR2 YFSETQ. The CDR3 DNA reads TGCGCCAGCAGCTTGGAAGGCTCCTATAATTCACCCCTCCACTTT. It is translated as CASSLEGSYNSPLHF. The full variable domain, its missing parts supplied by reference TRBV5-1 and TRBJ1-6, is KAGVTQTPRYLIKTRGQQVTLSCSPISGHRSVSWYQQTPGQGLQFLFEYFSETQRNKGNFPGRFSGRQFSNSRSEMNVSTLELGDSALYLCASSLEGSYNSPLHFGNGTRLTVT.

This chain links TRBV6-5 with TRBJ1-3; D is undetermined. V was trimmed by 0 bases and J by 2 bases, leaving 11 bases between them. The CDR3 has 16 residues. Germline CDR1 reads MNHEY; CDR2 reads SVGAGI. The CDR3 protein is CASSYSSGKTGNTIYF. The CDR3 bases are TGTGCCAGCAGTTACTCGAGCGGCAAAACTGGAAACACCATATATTTT.

The chain combines TRBV18 with TRBJ2-7, with 9 bases that match TRBD2. This CDR3 is built from 15 residues. Per the germline V gene, CDR1 is KGHSH and CDR2 is LQKENI. The junction had 5 bases not matched to a gene; V was cut back by 3 bases and J by 2 bases. CDR3 region: CASSPHSGGTYEQYF. The CDR3 nucleotides read TGTGCCAGCTCACCCCATAGCGGGGGAACCTACGAGCAGTACTTC.

The chain couples TRBV5-1 to TRBJ2-5, with 7 bases aligning to TRBD1. This CDR3 region has 14 residues. Germline assignment: CDR1 SGHRS and CDR2 YFSETQ. After removal of 0 bases from V and 4 bases from J, the junction contained 3 bases not matched to a gene. The CDR3 DNA follows: TGCGCCAGCAGCTTGGATGGACAGGCAGAGACCCAGTACTTC. Residues: CASSLDGQAETQYF.

CDR3 in amino acids: CASSLKQQGSSHGYTF. For the CDR3, the DNA is TGTGCCAGCAGTTTAAAGCAACAGGGCTCTTCCCATGGCTACACCTTC. This rearrangement joins TRBV27 to TRBJ1-2; perhaps TRBD1 as D (6 bases). Germline V gene sequence: CDR1 MNHEY, CDR2 SMNVEV (reference sequence). The CDR3 has 16 residues. Deletions cut 2 bases from V and 6 bases from J, with 19 bases between.

The chain recombines TRBV6-1 with TRBJ2-1; D ambiguous. V was shortened by 6 bases and J by 8 bases, with 11 bases between the two germline ends. Germline values: CDR1 MNHNS, CDR2 SASEGT. CDR3 length equals 12 residues. The CDR3 loop is CASRKTGDEQFF. Here the CDR3 DNA reads TGTGCCAGCAGGAAGACTGGGGATGAGCAGTTCTTC.

V usage is TRBV7-9 and J usage is TRBJ2-5; D gene unclear. The CDR3 runs to 13 residues. Germline V lookup: CDR1 SEHNR, CDR2 FQNEAQ (reference sequence). The V end was cut by 2 bases, the J end by 4 bases, with 8 bases between. DNA for the CDR3: TGTGCCAGCAGCTTAACGAGCCTAGAGACCCAGTACTTC. Protein product: CASSLTSLETQYF.

This clone has more than one count but fewer than ten. The chain carries TRBV6-1 and TRBJ1-2, with TRBD1 matching over 7 bases. Germline trimming cut 5 bases from V and 3 bases from J; bases unmatched to any gene: 9. In germline, CDR1 is MNHNS, CDR2 SASEGT. The CDR3 extends over 15 amino acids. CDR3 bases: TGTGCCAGCAGTCTATCTTCCGGGACAGACTATGGCTACACCTTC. Its protein product is CASSLSSGTDYGYTF.

The chain uses TRBV7-2 and TRBJ2-2; 9 bases are shared with TRBD2. V lost 1 base and J lost 2; bases outside the gene matches: 8. Germline CDR1 and CDR2: SGHTA and FQGNSA. The CDR3 extends over 18 amino acids. This chain's CDR3 is CASSLVGLAGSNTGELFF. In DNA, the CDR3 is TGTGCCAGCAGCTTAGTCGGGCTAGCGGGGTCTAACACCGGGGAGCTGTTTTTT.

The J gene is TRBJ1-5, the V gene TRBV6-1; D gene unclear. The V end was cut by 5 bases, the J end by 2 bases, with 7 bases between. This CDR3 is built from 13 residues. Germline CDR1 and CDR2: MNHNS and SASEGT. CDR3 sequence: CASSNDGNQPQHF. The CDR3 coding sequence is TGTGCCAGCAGTAACGACGGCAATCAGCCCCAGCATTTT.

This chain uses TRBV7-2 with TRBJ1-2; D gene uncertain. Germline CDR1 and CDR2: SGHTA and FQGNSA. CDR3 length: 14 residues. Trimming took 3 bases from V and 0 from J, leaving 8 bases between them. The CDR3 here is CASSLGSTNYGYTF. The CDR3 region has the DNA TGTGCCAGCAGCTTGGGAAGTACTAACTATGGCTACACCTTC.

V is TRBV21-1 and J is TRBJ1-6; no DNA check was done on the table's D call, TRBD1. TRBV21-1 is a known pseudogene. This CDR3 is 17 amino acids long. The DNA for the CDR3 is TGTGCCAGCAGCAGAGCCGACAGGGGGTCTGTGAATTCACCCCTCCACTTT. Translation gives CASSRADRGSVNSPLHF.

The chain carries TRBV5-1 and TRBJ2-3; 8 nucleotides align to TRBD2. Germline loops: CDR1 SGHRS, CDR2 YFSETQ. The ends lost 1 base at V and 7 bases at J; junction bases unmatched: 17. The CDR3 covers 18 residues. The CDR3 DNA sequence: TGCGCCAGCAGCTTGATAGCGGGGACCCCCGCTTCGACGTATACGCAGTATTTT. Amino acid sequence: CASSLIAGTPASTYTQYF.

This clone has just one count. V usage is TRBV5-1 and J usage is TRBJ1-1; a possible D gene is TRBD1 (6 bases). Trimming shortened V by 1 base and J by 10 bases, and 17 bases separated the two germline ends. CDR1 SGHRS and CDR2 YFSETQ come from the germline V gene. There are 14 residues in the CDR3. This CDR3 is CASSLIPGDAVAFF. In DNA form, the CDR3 reads TGCGCCAGCAGCTTGATCCCAGGGGACGCGGTAGCTTTCTTT.